The source of this T cell receptor (beta chain) is a study of blood T cell repertoires in COVID-19. Study-wide context: Samples of COVID-19 (acute and convalescent) were obtained from the United States, Italy and Spain.

Categorization into cohorts depended on clinical history that participants reported. The CDR3 is 12 amino acids. Germline CDR1 and CDR2: SGDLS and YYNGEE. Trimming took 0 bases from V and 3 from J, leaving 4 bases between them. TCRdb keeps only in-frame clones here, not all; method: immunoSEQ multiplex PCR. The sample records 310,000 or so clones, 87% being singletons. This clonotype originated in a young woman who had recovered from COVID-19. Material for sequencing was PBMCs or T cells enriched from blood (not recorded which). The genes are TRBV9 and TRBJ2-7; D unresolved. This chain's CDR3 is CASSVVGYEQYF. In nucleotides, the CDR3 is TGTGCCAGCAGCGTAGTCGGCTACGAGCAGTACTTC.